Each of the 18 T cell receptor beta chains below was sequenced from the same sample in a study of blood T cell repertoires in COVID-19. The method was immunoSEQ multiplex PCR; TCRdb's version includes in-frame clones alone and lacks a portion of them. This table has almost 200,000 clones, approximately 86% appearing once. Input material: peripheral blood. The receptors shown here come from a man in his fifties or sixties with COVID-19, enrolled during active disease.

V usage is TRBV7-2 and J usage is TRBJ1-6; a possible D gene is TRBD1 (6 bases). Germline CDR1 reads SGHTA; CDR2 reads FQGNSA. V was cut by 6 bases and J by 10 bases, with 16 bases left in between. The CDR3 sequence is 14 residues long. CDR3: CASSSRGLGSPLHF. CDR3 DNA sequence: TGTGCCAGCAGTTCCAGGGGATTGGGATCACCCCTCCACTTT. Full variable domain (outside the CDR3, taken from reference TRBV7-2 and TRBJ1-6): GAGVSQSPSNKVTEKGKDVELRCDPISGHTALYWYRQSLGQGLEFLIYFQGNSAPDKSGLPSDRFSAERTGGSVSTLTIQRTQQEDSAVYLCASSSRGLGSPLHFGNGTRLTVT.

The V gene is TRBV4-1, the J gene TRBJ1-1; D possibly corresponds to TRBD1 (5 bases). In germline, CDR1 is MGHRA, CDR2 YSYEKL. V gave up 1 base and J gave up 3 bases, with 9 bases separating them. CDR3 length equals 14 residues. Here the CDR3 DNA reads TGCGCCAGCAGCCAAGGGGGGGATTACACTGAAGCTTTCTTT. Residues: CASSQGGDYTEAFF.

V and J are TRBV7-6 and TRBJ2-5, with TRBD1 identical over 8 bases. Germline V gene lookup returns CDR1 SGHVS and CDR2 FNYEAQ. The CDR3 sequence is 13 residues long. The trim removed 10 bases at V and 1 base at J, leaving 5 bases unmatched. CDR3 protein: CAKPGTGQETQYF. The DNA for the CDR3 is TGTGCCAAGCCCGGGACAGGCCAAGAGACCCAGTACTTC.

This clone was seen once. The V call is TRBV11-2, the J call TRBJ1-1, with D perhaps matching TRBD1 (6 bases). Germline CDR1 is SGHAT and CDR2 is FQNNGV. The V and J ends lost 5 bases and 2 bases respectively, with 12 bases between them. This CDR3 has 14 residues. The CDR3 region is CASSPEQGNTEAFF. CDR3 nucleotides: TGTGCCAGCAGCCCAGAACAGGGCAACACTGAAGCTTTCTTT.

The chain employs TRBV12-1 and TRBJ1-5; the table's D call, TRBD1, was not checked against the DNA. TRBV12-1 is assigned pseudogene status. The CDR3 is made up of 16 amino acids. CDR3 nucleotide sequence: TGTGCCAGCAGCCCAAGGACAGAAGAAATAGGTCAGCCCCAGCATTTT. It codes for CASSPRTEEIGQPQHF.

The chain has TRBV14 and TRBJ1-3; no reliable D call. The CDR3 length is 14 residues. The germline CDR1 and CDR2 sequences are SGHDN and FVKESK. The V and J ends lost 4 bases and 4 bases respectively, with 11 bases between them. The CDR3 coding sequence is TGTGCCAGCAGCCCGGCGGGGAGAGGAAACACCATATATTTT. Its protein is CASSPAGRGNTIYF.

The chain recombines TRBV19 with TRBJ1-2; possibly TRBD1 for D (5 bases). Germline-derived CDR1 and CDR2 are LNHDA and SQIVND (reference sequence). The CDR3 is 13 residues long. Trimming took off 4 bases at V and 6 bases at J, with 12 bases between the two ends. CDR3 loop: CASSSQGRDGYTF. The CDR3 DNA sequence: TGTGCCAGTAGTAGTCAGGGAAGGGATGGCTACACCTTC.

The J gene is TRBJ1-6, the V gene TRBV7-2; 7 nucleotides agree with TRBD1. Germline CDR1 SGHTA, CDR2 FQGNSA. CDR3 length: 16 amino acids. V was pared by 4 bases and J by 3 bases, with 6 bases of the junction left unmatched. CDR3 coding DNA: TGTGCCAGCAGCTCGGACAGGAGCGTCTATAATTCACCCCTCCACTTT. Its translation is CASSSDRSVYNSPLHF.

The chain carries TRBV2 and TRBJ2-7; 11 positions match TRBD1. V dropped 4 bases and J dropped 11; count of bases not matched to a gene: 7. CDR1 is SNHLY, CDR2 FYNNEI, per germline. The CDR3 is 13 amino acids. This chain's CDR3 is CASSVDRGRGKYF. The CDR3 nucleotides read TGTGCCAGCAGTGTGGACAGGGGGCGAGGGAAGTACTTC. Variable domain in full (rest from reference TRBV2 and TRBJ2-7): EPEVTQTPSHQVTQMGQEVILRCVPISNHLYFYWYRQILGQKVEFLVSFYNNEISEKSEIFDDQFSVERPDGSNFTLKIRSTKLEDSAMYFCASSVDRGRGKYFGPGTRLTVT.

The chain recombines TRBV5-6 with TRBJ2-1, with 13 nucleotides matching TRBD2. This CDR3 spans 16 amino acids. With 4 bases clipped from V and 2 bases from J, the junction kept 3 bases outside the gene matches. CDR1 is SGHDT and CDR2 is YYEEEE in the germline V gene. CDR3 bases: TGTGCCAGCAGCCAGGGACTAGCGGGAACCTACAATGAGCAGTTCTTC. Amino acid sequence: CASSQGLAGTYNEQFF.

The gene calls are TRBV5-8 and TRBJ2-7; 8 bases match TRBD1. The CDR3 totals 12 residues. V was clipped by 5 bases and J by 7 bases; unmatched bases: 5. Germline V CDR1 and CDR2: SGHTS, YDEGEE. The CDR3 coding sequence is TGTGCCAGCAGAAGACAGGGGTGGGAGCAGTACTTC. Residues: CASRRQGWEQYF.

This clone was counted at least ten times. J is TRBJ1-1 and V is TRBV5-6; unclear D gene. V was cut by 4 bases and J by 4 bases, with 14 bases left in between. The CDR3 loop spans 14 amino acids. The V gene's germline CDR1 is SGHDT and CDR2 YYEEEE. The CDR3 spells CASSPSRYLTEAFF. The CDR3, as DNA: TGTGCCAGCAGCCCGAGCCGGTATCTCACTGAAGCTTTCTTT.

The V gene is TRBV7-8, the J gene TRBJ2-5, with 8 positions matching TRBD2. Per the germline V gene, CDR1 is SGHVS and CDR2 is FQNEAQ. V shed 5 bases, J shed 4 bases, and the junction held 9 bases outside the gene matches. There are 15 residues in the CDR3. The CDR3 loop is CASSPREGYRETQYF. Written as DNA, the CDR3 is TGTGCCAGCAGCCCACGGGAGGGCTATCGAGAGACCCAGTACTTC.

The chain joins TRBV3-1 (or the pseudogene TRBV3-2) to TRBJ2-4, with D possibly matching TRBD1 (6 bases). CDR1 LGHDT and CDR2 YNNKEL come from the germline V gene (reference sequence). The V gene lost 2 bases and the J gene lost 0 bases, with 14 bases spanning the gap. This CDR3 region has 17 residues. In nucleotides, the CDR3 is TGTGCCAGCAGCCAATACCGGGACAAGGTAGCCAAAAACATTCAGTACTTC. Its translation is CASSQYRDKVAKNIQYF.

This clone was seen just once. V and J are TRBV28 and TRBJ2-7; maybe TRBD1 (5 bases). CDR3 length: 15 amino acids. The V gene lost 0 bases and the J gene lost 2 bases, with 11 bases spanning the gap. Germline V gene data show CDR1 as MDHEN and CDR2 as SYDVKM. CDR3 nucleotide sequence: TGTGCCAGCAGTTTATGGCAGGGTCGAGCCTACGAGCAGTACTTC. Residues: CASSLWQGRAYEQYF.

This clone has just one count. The CDR3 sequence: CASSLGGRREEKLFF. For the CDR3, the DNA is TGCGCCAGCAGCTTGGGAGGGAGAAGAGAGGAAAAACTGTTTTTT. The V and J genes are TRBV5-1 and TRBJ1-4; D is undetermined. V gave up 0 bases and J gave up 8 bases, with 14 bases separating them. This CDR3 region has 15 residues. Germline V lookup: CDR1 SGHRS, CDR2 YFSETQ. The full variable domain, in which reference TRBV5-1 and TRBJ1-4 provide the parts outside the CDR3, is KAGVTQTPRYLIKTRGQQVTLSCSPISGHRSVSWYQQTPGQGLQFLFEYFSETQRNKGNFPGRFSGRQFSNSRSEMNVSTLELGDSALYLCASSLGGRREEKLFFGSGTQLSVL.

CDR3 DNA: TGTGCCAGCAACCTGAGGCGTCTAGCGGGCACCGGGGAGCTGTTTTTT. Translating gives CASNLRRLAGTGELFF. The rearrangement links TRBV3-1 (or the pseudogene TRBV3-2) to TRBJ2-2; 8 bases fit TRBD2. Germline V lookup: CDR1 LGHDT, CDR2 YNNKEL (reference sequence). This CDR3 is built from 16 residues. Trimming took 7 bases from V and 4 from J; bases not matched to a gene: 11.

Only one count was recorded for this clone. The chain uses TRBV24-1 and TRBJ2-5, with D possibly TRBD1 on 5 matching bases. CDR1 KGHDR and CDR2 SFDVKD come from the germline V gene. Trimming left V 6 bases short and J 2 bases short, with 9 bases between. The CDR3 consists of 13 residues. Written as DNA, the CDR3 is TGTGCCACCAGTAGACAGAGGCAAGAGACCCAGTACTTC. Translating it yields CATSRQRQETQYF.